The 21 T cell receptor beta chains given below trace back to one sample, sequenced in a study of T cell responses to AZD1222 COVID-19 vaccine. Using immunoSEQ multiplex PCR, the repertoire was profiled, and TCRdb retains in-frame clones only, with some absent. The table lists 130,000 to 150,000 clones, roughly 91% of them singletons. Specimen: peripheral blood, collected on day 0 of AZD1222 vaccination. Receptors were obtained from an adult in good health.

V and J are TRBV19 and TRBJ1-6, with D hard to call. Trimming shortened V by 5 bases and J by 13 bases, and 15 bases separated the two germline ends. CDR3 length equals 13 residues. Per germline, CDR1 LNHDA and CDR2 SQIVND (reference sequence). This CDR3 reads CASSGQADWPLHF. CDR3 DNA sequence: TGTGCCAGTAGTGGGCAAGCCGATTGGCCCCTCCACTTT.

This chain links TRBV4-2 with TRBJ2-2; D may correspond to TRBD1 or TRBD2 (6 bases each). The V end was cut by 0 bases, the J end by 5 bases, with 25 bases between. The CDR3 runs to 20 residues. Germline CDR1 LGHNA, CDR2 YNFKEQ. CDR3 coding DNA: TGTGCCAGCAGCCAAGAGGGGATTAGTGTTGGGGGGCCGGGTACCGGGGAGCTGTTTTTT. Its protein product is CASSQEGISVGGPGTGELFF.

J is TRBJ2-5 and V is TRBV14, with D possibly being TRBD1 (5 bases). The germline V gene has CDR1 SGHDN and CDR2 FVKESK. Deletions cut 4 bases from V and 2 bases from J, with 11 bases between. There are 14 residues in the CDR3. The CDR3 nucleotides are TGTGCCAGCAGCCCTAGACAGATTCAAGAGACCCAGTACTTC. This translates into CASSPRQIQETQYF.

The chain couples TRBV10-2 to TRBJ1-1; D not certain. Germline assignment: CDR1 WSHSY and CDR2 SAAADI. Deletions cut 3 bases from V and 1 base from J, with 3 bases between. The CDR3 covers 12 residues. The CDR3 DNA sequence: TGCGCCAGCAGTGAAAGGAACACTGAAGCTTTCTTT. It is translated as CASSERNTEAFF.

The chain links TRBV7-9 to TRBJ1-2, with 7 bases fitting TRBD1. The CDR3 has 16 amino acids. Germline V CDR1 and CDR2: SEHNR, FQNEAQ (reference sequence). V lost 4 bases to trimming and J lost 5 bases; unmatched junction nucleotides: 13. CDR3 sequence reads: CASSSSDRVFRYGYTF. CDR3 in DNA: TGTGCCAGCAGCTCCTCAGACAGGGTCTTTCGGTATGGCTACACCTTC.

This clone was recorded once. This chain connects TRBV6-5 to TRBJ1-6, with unresolved D. Germline loops: CDR1 MNHEY, CDR2 SVGAGI. The CDR3 totals 14 residues. V was pared by 7 bases and J by 7 bases, with 14 bases between. In DNA, the CDR3 is TGTGCCAGCACCCAAAGCCACTACAATTCACCCCTCCACTTT. Its protein is CASTQSHYNSPLHF.

The chain has TRBV9 and TRBJ1-6; TRBD1 is a possible D gene (6 bases). The CDR3 spans 15 residues. Germline assignment: CDR1 SGDLS and CDR2 YYNGEE. V was shortened by 4 bases and J by 7 bases, with 15 bases between the two germline ends. The CDR3 here is CASSSRVGANSPLHF. The CDR3 region has the DNA TGTGCCAGCAGCAGCCGGGTGGGGGCAAATTCACCCCTCCACTTT.

V and J are TRBV19 and TRBJ1-1; D is possibly TRBD1 (5 bases). The V gene's germline CDR1 is LNHDA and CDR2 SQIVND (reference sequence). Between the trimmed V and J ends, which lost 2 bases and 6 bases, there was a span of 13 bases. The CDR3 runs 14 residues. The CDR3: CASSILGTAAEAFF. DNA of the CDR3: TGTGCCAGTAGTATACTGGGGACGGCTGCTGAAGCTTTCTTT.

This chain joins TRBV2 and TRBJ2-3; D gene ambiguous. Germline CDR1 SNHLY, CDR2 FYNNEI. V was cut by 6 bases and J by 1 base, with 11 bases left in between. This CDR3 region has 14 residues. The CDR3 region has the DNA TGTGCCAGCAGGCCTCTTTTGGGCACAGATACGCAGTATTTT. Its translation: CASRPLLGTDTQYF.

V gene TRBV2 combines with J gene TRBJ1-4; no clear D. Trimming pared 8 bases from V and 11 bases from J, leaving 18 bases between. The CDR3 has 13 residues. CDR1 SNHLY and CDR2 FYNNEI come from the germline V gene. CDR3 residues: CASHPQLTGKLFF. The DNA for the CDR3 is TGTGCCAGCCACCCACAATTGACCGGGAAACTGTTTTTT.

The V gene is TRBV7-6, the J gene TRBJ1-2; 8 nucleotides align to TRBD1. V lost 6 bases, J lost 7 bases, and 7 bases stayed unmatched. The V gene's germline CDR1 is SGHVS and CDR2 FNYEAQ. The CDR3 covers 13 residues. In DNA form, the CDR3 reads TGTGCCAGCAGTTTTCAGGGGGCAGGTGGCTACACCTTC. It yields the protein CASSFQGAGGYTF.

The rearrangement uses TRBV5-4 and TRBJ2-1, with D possibly TRBD1 on 6 matching bases. CDR3 length: 16 amino acids. CDR1 and CDR2 from the germline V gene are SGHNT and YYREEE (reference sequence). V lost 4 bases and J 4 bases, leaving 18 bases between the germline ends. As DNA, the CDR3 is TGTGCCAGCAGCGCCGGACAGATGAAGAGGTACAATGAGCAGTTCTTC. Protein product: CASSAGQMKRYNEQFF.

This chain uses TRBV5-1 with TRBJ2-7, with D possibly matching TRBD2 (6 bases). The CDR3 spans 13 residues. CDR1 SGHRS and CDR2 YFSETQ come from the germline V gene. Trimming took 5 bases from V and 2 from J, leaving 11 bases between them. The CDR3 nucleotides are TGCGCCAGCAGGGAAACGGGGGCCTACGAGCAGTACTTC. Encoded protein: CASRETGAYEQYF.

The rearrangement links TRBV3-1 (or the pseudogene TRBV3-2) to TRBJ1-1, with no clear D. Germline-derived CDR1 and CDR2 are LGHDT and YNNKEL (reference sequence). The V end lost 3 bases, the J end lost 5 bases, and 13 bases lay between the germline ends. The CDR3 is 14 amino acids. The CDR3 sequence is CASSHGEGNTEAFF. The CDR3 DNA reads as TGTGCCAGCAGCCACGGTGAGGGCAATACTGAAGCTTTCTTT.

J is TRBJ1-1 and V is TRBV9; 7 positions match TRBD1. V trimming: 7 bases; J trimming: 4 bases; junction bases outside the gene matches: 10. This CDR3 region has 14 residues. Germline CDR1 and CDR2: SGDLS and YYNGEE. The CDR3 region is CASGRTGDGTEAFF. Written as DNA, the CDR3 is TGTGCCAGCGGTCGAACAGGGGATGGCACTGAAGCTTTCTTT.

The chain uses TRBV27 and TRBJ2-7; 12 nucleotides agree with TRBD2. The CDR3 length is 15 residues. The trim removed 5 bases at V and 5 bases at J, leaving 7 bases unmatched. Per the germline V gene, CDR1 is MNHEY and CDR2 is SMNVEV (reference sequence). In DNA form, the CDR3 reads TGTGCCAGCAGTGGGCTAGCGGGAGGGGACGACGAGCAGTACTTC. The encoded protein is CASSGLAGGDDEQYF.

The rearrangement uses TRBV6-5 and TRBJ2-1; D is perhaps TRBD2 (5 bases). V was cut by 7 bases and J by 2 bases, with 15 bases left in between. The CDR3 has 15 residues. CDR1 is MNHEY, CDR2 SVGAGI, per germline. The CDR3 DNA reads TGTGCCAGCAAGGTTAGCGCCATGGCCTACAATGAGCAGTTCTTC. Translation: CASKVSAMAYNEQFF.

The chain couples TRBV7-9 to TRBJ1-1; no reliable D call. This CDR3 has 13 amino acids. The germline V gene has CDR1 SEHNR and CDR2 FQNEAQ (reference sequence). Trimming pared 2 bases from V and 7 bases from J, leaving 11 bases between. CDR3 coding DNA: TGTGCCAGCAGCTTACCCCTGTGGGATGAAGCTTTCTTT. As protein: CASSLPLWDEAFF.

The V gene is TRBV6-5, the J gene TRBJ1-5, with a tentative D call TRBD1 (5 bases). The CDR3 loop spans 15 amino acids. Germline V gene lookup returns CDR1 MNHEY and CDR2 SVGAGI. Trimming removed 6 bases at V and 6 bases at J, with 18 bases between. The CDR3 bases are TGTGCCAGCAGCCCCAGGGAGGGAGGTACTCAGCCCCAGCATTTT. It codes for CASSPREGGTQPQHF.

The chain links TRBV2 to TRBJ1-4; unclear D gene. In germline, CDR1 is SNHLY, CDR2 FYNNEI. With 6 bases removed from V and 0 bases from J, the gap between germline ends came to 8 bases. The CDR3 totals 14 residues. CDR3: CASSLGATNEKLFF. CDR3 in DNA: TGTGCCAGCAGCCTCGGTGCAACTAATGAAAAACTGTTTTTT.

The rearrangement uses TRBV21-1 and TRBJ1-4; TRBD1, the D gene given by the table, was not confirmed from the DNA. TRBV21-1 is a listed pseudogene. CDR3 length: 18 amino acids. CDR3 DNA sequence: TGTGCCAGCAGCACTGAACCGACAGGGAAACTGGCTAATGAAAAACTGTTTTTT. Residues: CASSTEPTGKLANEKLFF.